A single sample is the source of the 13 T cell receptor beta chains below, sequenced in a study of shared clonotypes between healthy human individuals. The repertoire was sequenced with immunoSEQ multiplex PCR; TCRdb's copy has only in-frame clones and lacks some. The sample carries 400,000 to 550,000 clones, roughly 78% recorded once. Material: PBMCs. The receptors come from a woman in her 40s in good health. Some clones in this sample may be carry-over from other donors' samples.

The chain combines TRBV28 with TRBJ2-5; 8 bases agree with TRBD1. J gave up 4 bases and V 6 bases, and 7 bases lay outside the gene matches. From germline, CDR1 is MDHEN and CDR2 SYDVKM. CDR3 length: 14 residues. Here the CDR3 DNA reads TGTGCCAGCAGATGGACAGGGCTGGGAGAGACCCAGTACTTC. Translation gives CASRWTGLGETQYF.

This sequence joins TRBV7-8 and TRBJ2-7, with a possible D match to TRBD2 (6 bases). V gave up 5 bases and J gave up 1 base, with 21 bases separating them. The V gene's germline CDR1 is SGHVS and CDR2 FQNEAQ. The CDR3 extends over 17 amino acids. As DNA, the CDR3 is TGTGCCAGCAGCCCCCGACTGGCGCGGGAAGCTTCCTACGAGCAGTACTTC. It translates to CASSPRLAREASYEQYF.

The chain combines TRBV5-4 with TRBJ2-5, with 12 bases lining up with TRBD2. Germline V gives CDR1 SGHNT, CDR2 YYREEE (reference sequence). This CDR3 contains 18 residues. Trimming at V came to 3 bases and at J to 1 base, leaving 10 bases not matched to a gene. CDR3 nucleotide sequence: TGTGCCAGCAGCTCTGGGGGACTAGCGGGCGACCCCCAAGAGACCCAGTACTTC. Amino acid sequence: CASSSGGLAGDPQETQYF.

The chain has TRBV28 and TRBJ1-2; a weak D match, TRBD1 (5 bases). The germline V gene has CDR1 MDHEN and CDR2 SYDVKM. This CDR3 contains 13 residues. V dropped 8 bases and J dropped 2 bases, with 12 bases sitting between them. The CDR3 region has the DNA TGTGCCAGCGGATGGGGCGTCAACTATGGCTACACCTTC. This sequence encodes CASGWGVNYGYTF.

CDR3: CASSQDRGPGELFF. The CDR3 nucleotides read TGTGCCAGCAGCCAAGATCGGGGTCCCGGGGAGCTGTTTTTT. The gene calls are TRBV4-2 and TRBJ2-2; D may be TRBD2 (5 bases). V shed 0 bases and J shed 6 bases, with 8 bases lying between them. The CDR3 is 14 amino acids. Germline V CDR1 and CDR2: LGHNA, YNFKEQ.

The chain joins TRBV29-1 to TRBJ2-2, with 10 bases that match TRBD1. V dropped 7 bases and J dropped 7; count of bases not matched to a gene: 12. The CDR3 has 15 residues. CDR1 and CDR2 (germline): SQVTM, ANQGSEA. CDR3 bases: TGCAGCGCCCAAATAGGACAGGGGGTAATCGGGGAGCTGTTTTTT. Translation gives CSAQIGQGVIGELFF.

V is TRBV28 and J is TRBJ2-1; D not resolved. The CDR3 has 16 amino acids. V lost 1 base, J lost 0 bases, and 10 bases lay in between. Germline lookup yields CDR1 MDHEN and CDR2 SYDVKM. CDR3 region: CASSLFPDNSYNEQFF. Written as DNA, the CDR3 is TGTGCCAGCAGTTTATTTCCCGACAACTCCTACAATGAGCAGTTCTTC.

The chain is built from TRBV7-3 and TRBJ2-2; the match to TRBD2 covers 13 bases. J was trimmed by 4 bases and V by 6 bases; bases with no gene match: 5. CDR1 is SGHTA, CDR2 FQGTGA, per germline. The CDR3 has 16 amino acids. CDR3 sequence (DNA): TGTGCCAGCAGTTTGACTAGCGGGAGGAGCACCGGGGAGCTGTTTTTT. Translation: CASSLTSGRSTGELFF.

The chain links TRBV5-4 to TRBJ1-5; TRBD1 aligns across 9 bases. With 4 bases clipped from V and 9 bases from J, the junction kept 5 bases outside the gene matches. The CDR3 consists of 13 residues. Germline CDR1 reads SGHNT; CDR2 reads YYREEE (reference sequence). CDR3 sequence reads: CASSVQGAGPQHF. For the CDR3, the DNA is TGTGCCAGCAGCGTACAGGGGGCAGGGCCCCAGCATTTT.

This rearrangement joins TRBV9 to TRBJ2-3; TRBD2 aligns across 12 bases. This CDR3 region has 17 residues. V was pared by 0 bases and J by 3 bases, with 5 bases of the junction left unmatched. Germline loops: CDR1 SGDLS, CDR2 YYNGEE. This chain's CDR3 is CASSVGLAGGPTDTQYF. CDR3 in DNA: TGTGCCAGCAGCGTAGGGCTAGCGGGAGGGCCAACAGATACGCAGTATTTT.

V gene TRBV11-2 combines with J gene TRBJ2-7, with unresolved D. V lost 4 bases, J lost 2 bases, and 9 bases lay in between. The CDR3 loop spans 13 amino acids. CDR1 and CDR2 from the germline V gene are SGHAT and FQNNGV. CDR3 in amino acids: CASSSGPTYEQYF. The CDR3 bases are TGTGCCAGCAGCTCAGGACCAACCTACGAGCAGTACTTC.

V is TRBV4-1 and J is TRBJ2-2, with 7 bases aligning to TRBD2. Germline values: CDR1 MGHRA, CDR2 YSYEKL. The CDR3 contains 16 residues. Trimming removed 4 bases from V and 6 bases from J; junction bases left unmatched: 11. The CDR3: CASSRILAEHSGELFF. DNA for the CDR3: TGCGCCAGCAGCCGCATCCTAGCGGAGCACTCCGGGGAGCTGTTTTTT.

The chain is built from TRBV7-2 and TRBJ2-2; 7 bases match TRBD2. Unmatched junction bases numbered 2, after V lost 2 bases and J lost 5 bases. Per germline, CDR1 SGHTA and CDR2 FQGNSA. The CDR3 contains 14 residues. As DNA, the CDR3 is TGTGCCAGCAGCTTAAGGCGGGAGACCGGGGAGCTGTTTTTT. This translates into CASSLRRETGELFF.